The T cell receptor beta chain described here comes from a study of STAT3 mutations in large granular lymphocyte leukemia. This clone came up once. What it recognizes is unknown. Each sample's TCRbeta library yielded on average around 44,000 productive templates. Sequencing used immunoSEQ multiplex PCR; TCRdb keeps in-frame clones, though not all of them. The sample holds more than 9,500 clones; 65% to 90% are singletons and the top ten take 86%. General study points: Treatment regimens differed across patients between samplings. TCR clonotype switching after therapy occurred in about 30% of the 18 patients. In T-cell large granular lymphocyte leukemia, about half of patients showed multiple immunodominant subclonotypes.

Trimming stripped 6 bases from V and 6 bases from J, with 27 bases between. This CDR3 spans 17 amino acids. Germline values: CDR1 MNHEY, CDR2 SMNVEV (reference sequence). The receptor was isolated from a man older than 75 with T-cell large granular lymphocyte leukemia. Some clones in this sample may be carry-over from other donors' samples. The genes are TRBV27 and TRBJ2-7, with a possible D match to TRBD2 (6 bases). Sequencing was performed on peripheral blood mononuclear cells. The CDR3 here is CASSSWLGGPSLGEQYF. The CDR3 bases are TGTGCCAGCAGCTCTTGGTTGGGGGGTCCTTCCTTAGGCGAGCAGTACTTC.